This paragraph covers one T cell receptor (beta chain) sequence. Its antigen is unknown. Base-call qualities are not available, and no considerably larger clone is one nucleotide away. The data derive from a study of control samples from healthy donors and cancer patients (dated by TCRdb to the early 2020s). The library was built by means of the immunoSEQ multiplex PCR assay. TCRdb obtained this table from immuneACCESS and retained in-frame rearrangements with V and J assigned. These tables miss some clones; where compared with another copy, unresolved V genes account for less than half of the shortfall, and the remainder is unexplained. The sample data list 160,000 or so clones, and 93% of these were observed just once. Under 2.5% of the sample is held by the ten biggest clonotypes. The germline V gene gives CDR1 as MNHEY and CDR2 as SVGAGI. Clipping removes 6 bases from V and 14 bases from J, with 6 as the unmatched junction base count. Including cysteine and phenylalanine, the CDR3 has 11 amino acids. Only the CDR3 portion is preserved as DNA: 33 bases, with reading frame beginning at the first base.

The chain links TRBV6-5 with TRBJ2-1; TRBD1 matches 8 bases in the middle. The specimen sequenced was blood. The receptor was isolated from a man aged 45-65 years in good health. The CDR3 region: CASRDGQGEFF. In nucleotides, the sequence is TGTGCCAGCAGAGATGGACAGGGAGAGTTCTTC.